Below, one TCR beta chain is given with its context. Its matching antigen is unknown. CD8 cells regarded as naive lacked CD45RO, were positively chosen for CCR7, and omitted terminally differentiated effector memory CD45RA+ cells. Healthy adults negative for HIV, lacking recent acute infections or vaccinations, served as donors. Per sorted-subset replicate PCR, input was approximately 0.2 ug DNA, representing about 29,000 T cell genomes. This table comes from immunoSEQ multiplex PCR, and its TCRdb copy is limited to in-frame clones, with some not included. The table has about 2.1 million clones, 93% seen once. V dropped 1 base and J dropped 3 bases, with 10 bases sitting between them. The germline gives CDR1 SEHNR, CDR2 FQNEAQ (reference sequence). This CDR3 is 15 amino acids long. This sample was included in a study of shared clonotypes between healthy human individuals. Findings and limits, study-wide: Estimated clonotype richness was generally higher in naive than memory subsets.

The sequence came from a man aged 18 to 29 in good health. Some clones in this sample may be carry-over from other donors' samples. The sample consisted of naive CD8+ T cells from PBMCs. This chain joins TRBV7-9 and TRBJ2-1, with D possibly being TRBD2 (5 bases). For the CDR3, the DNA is TGTGCCAGCAGCTTAGTGCGGGCCGGCTACAATGAGCAGTTCTTC. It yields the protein CASSLVRAGYNEQFF. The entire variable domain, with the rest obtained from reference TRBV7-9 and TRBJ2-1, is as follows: DTGVSQNPRHKITKRGQNVTFRCDPISEHNRLYWYRQTLGQGPEFLTYFQNEAQLEKSRLLSDRFSAERPKGSFSTLEIQRTEQGDSAMYLCASSLVRAGYNEQFFGPGTRLTVL.